The text below deals with one T cell receptor (beta chain). The CDR3 is made up of 10 amino acids. Germline CDR1 and CDR2: GTSNPN and SVGIG (reference sequence). The V end lost 4 bases, the J end lost 10 bases, and 10 bases lay between the germline ends. The data are from a study of blood T cells in healthy people across ages. Alongside a J-beta primer mix, a sample-barcoded 5' primer served in a second PCR lasting about 7 to 11 cycles. TCRdb analysed the 5' RACE reads with MiXCR anew, one entry per CDR3 protein. This table holds roughly 640,000 distinct CDR3 sequences, roughly 31% found once. This TCR came from a woman of 80 years or more in good health. The material sequenced was blood. V usage is TRBV30 and J usage is TRBJ1-2; tentative D call: TRBD1 (6 bases). CDR3 sequence (DNA): TGTGCCTGGACAGGGGTTACCTACACCTTC. Its protein is CAWTGVTYTF.